This T cell receptor (beta chain) appears in the sequencing data of a study of response to subunit inactivated influenza vaccine. From the RT-PCR reads, TCRdb called clonotypes with MiXCR, one entry per CDR3 protein. The sample lists around 750,000 distinct CDR3 sequences, around 21% occurring once. The V and J ends lost 5 bases and 0 bases respectively, with 8 bases between them. Germline V gives CDR1 DFQATT, CDR2 SNEGSKA (reference sequence). The CDR3 is 13 residues long. J is TRBJ1-5 and V is TRBV20-1; no firm D call. Specimen: PBMCs from blood, collected approximately 5 days after vaccination. This receptor was identified in a man aged 50 to 60 who received an inactivated influenza vaccine. In DNA form, the CDR3 reads TGCAGTGCTCTAAAATATAGCAATCAGCCCCAGCATTTT. It specifies CSALKYSNQPQHF.